This TCR beta chain is from a study of CD8 T cells in ankylosing spondylitis. Overall study results and limits: Ankylosing spondylitis blood seemed to carry a telltale TCR beta motif made of seven or eight highly homologous variants.

A single record per CDR3 protein comes from TCRdb applying MiXCR to the 5' RACE reads. Among a few hundred thousand distinct CDR3 sequences listed, more than 15% were seen once. With regard to this clonotype: The target antigen is unknown.

Material for sequencing was blood, either unsorted or a sorted T cell fraction (not recorded which). This clonotype originated in a male donor with ankylosing spondylitis or in good health (not recorded which).

The CDR3 region is CASSSTPFLNTEAFF. The DNA of the CDR3 is TGTGCCAGCAGCTCGACGCCCTTCTTGAACACTGAAGCTTTCTTT. V gene TRBV7-9 combines with J gene TRBJ1-1, with unresolved D. The CDR3 contains 15 residues. The V end was cut by 4 bases, the J end by 0 bases, with 12 bases between. Germline CDR1 SEHNR, CDR2 FQNEAQ (reference sequence).